The 28 T cell receptor beta chains presented below share a single source sample, sequenced in a study of T-cell reconstitution after alpha-beta-depleted transplantation in children. TCRbeta library preparation incorporated unique molecular identifiers. TCRdb ran MiXCR on the PCR reads and lists one entry per CDR3 protein. The sample has around 380,000 distinct CDR3 sequences, roughly 10% seen once. Material: PBMCs from the stem cell graft donor, obtained from the stem cell graft. The receptor source for this set is a human donor who donated a stem cell graft to a child with acute myeloid leukemia.

The chain combines TRBV6-1 with TRBJ2-3; D could derive from TRBD1 or TRBD2 (6 bases each). This CDR3 has 13 residues. V gave up 7 bases and J gave up 2 bases, with 10 bases separating them. CDR1 and CDR2 (germline): MNHNS, SASEGT. The CDR3: CASKGGYTDTQYF. The CDR3 DNA reads TGTGCCAGCAAGGGGGGATACACAGATACGCAGTATTTT.

This clonotype was detected ten times or more. The V and J genes are TRBV15 and TRBJ2-7; tentatively, D is TRBD1 (6 bases). The V and J ends lost 0 bases and 0 bases respectively, with 9 bases between them. The length of the CDR3 is 15 residues. CDR1 and CDR2 from the germline V gene are LNHNV and YYDKDF (reference sequence). The CDR3 sequence: CATSRDRGSSYEQYF. DNA for the CDR3: TGTGCCACCAGCAGAGACAGGGGCAGCTCCTACGAGCAGTACTTC. Full variable domain (outside the CDR3, taken from reference TRBV15 and TRBJ2-7): DAMVIQNPRYQVTQFGKPVTLSCSQTLNHNVMYWYQQKSSQAPKLLFHYYDKDFNNEADTPDNFQSRRPNTSFCFLDIRSPGLGDTAMYLCATSRDRGSSYEQYFGPGTRLTVT.

This CDR3 is CSARVPGGDRETQYF. Here the CDR3 DNA reads TGCAGTGCTAGAGTCCCAGGGGGTGACAGGGAGACCCAGTACTTC. The chain employs TRBV20-1 and TRBJ2-5, with 7 positions matching TRBD1. V trimming: 1 base; J trimming: 5 bases; junction bases outside the gene matches: 10. The CDR3 extends over 15 amino acids. CDR1 is DFQATT, CDR2 SNEGSKA, per germline (reference sequence).

This clonotype was observed a few times. The chain has TRBV25-1 and TRBJ1-5; 7 nucleotides line up with TRBD1. Germline CDR1 and CDR2: MGHDK and SYGVNS. CDR3 length: 14 amino acids. With V trimmed by 3 bases and J by 7 bases, 6 bases remained unmatched. The CDR3 sequence: CASSDDREGQPQHF. CDR3 coding DNA: TGTGCCAGCAGTGATGACAGGGAGGGACAGCCCCAGCATTTT.

The CDR3 DNA follows: TGTGCCAGCAGTTTAGCGCTGGGAGAAGCTTTCTTT. It specifies CASSLALGEAFF. The V call is TRBV12-3 or TRBV12-4, the J call TRBJ1-1; no definite D call. CDR3 size: 12 residues. Trimming removed 0 bases at V and 8 bases at J, with 7 bases between.

This clonotype was counted ten times or more. Here the CDR3 reads CASSSIKRGSNQPQHF. The CDR3 DNA is TGTGCCAGCAGCTCGATCAAGAGGGGAAGCAATCAGCCCCAGCATTTT. This chain uses TRBV5-6 with TRBJ1-5; possible D gene TRBD1, 5 bases. Trimming cost V 3 bases and J 1 base, with 14 bases left between them. CDR3 length: 16 residues. In germline, CDR1 is SGHDT, CDR2 YYEEEE.

The chain links TRBV7-9 to TRBJ2-3; no clear D gene. V was pared by 8 bases and J by 4 bases, with 10 bases between. Per the germline V gene, CDR1 is SEHNR and CDR2 is FQNEAQ (reference sequence). This CDR3 region has 12 residues. CDR3 sequence reads: CASGTLSDTQYF. The CDR3 DNA reads TGTGCCAGCGGAACTTTATCAGATACGCAGTATTTT.

The rearrangement links TRBV5-8 to TRBJ2-1; D ambiguous. Germline V gives CDR1 SGHTS, CDR2 YDEGEE. The germline V and J ends were trimmed by 6 bases and 8 bases, with 12 bases remaining between them. This CDR3 is built from 12 residues. The CDR3 loop is CASTRSRDEQFF. The CDR3, as DNA: TGTGCCAGCACCAGGTCTCGAGATGAGCAGTTCTTC.

V usage is TRBV5-1 and J usage is TRBJ2-1; 9 bases map to TRBD2. After removal of 4 bases from V and 8 bases from J, the junction contained 10 bases not matched to a gene. Germline CDR1 and CDR2: SGHRS and YFSETQ. The CDR3 spans 15 residues. The CDR3 coding sequence is TGCGCCAGCAGCGACTTGAGCGGGGGGATCGATGAGCAGTTCTTC. Its translation is CASSDLSGGIDEQFF.

The table lists this clonotype with a few counts. This sequence joins TRBV5-1 and TRBJ1-3; D is unresolved. The CDR3 is 17 amino acids. V was clipped by 0 bases and J by 0 bases, with 13 bases between them. The germline V gene encodes CDR1 SGHRS and CDR2 YFSETQ. The CDR3 DNA is TGCGCCAGCAGCTTGGGACGATCAACGATCTCTGGAAACACCATATATTTT. It specifies CASSLGRSTISGNTIYF.

This clonotype occurred a few times. The CDR3 sequence is CAISDSKGQAKETQYF. The CDR3 DNA reads TGTGCCATCAGTGACTCGAAGGGACAGGCGAAAGAGACCCAGTACTTC. V is TRBV10-3 and J is TRBJ2-5; the match to TRBD1 covers 8 bases. The CDR3 length is 16 residues. J gave up 3 bases and V 3 bases, and 9 bases lay outside the gene matches. The germline V gene has CDR1 ENHRY and CDR2 SYGVKD.

The V and J genes are TRBV12-3 or TRBV12-4 and TRBJ2-1; 11 bases are shared with TRBD2. The CDR3 runs to 14 residues. V lost 7 bases to trimming and J lost 7 bases; unmatched junction nucleotides: 6. The CDR3 nucleotides are TGTGCCAGCAAGGCTAGCGGGAGGTTAAATGAGCAGTTCTTC. This translates into CASKASGRLNEQFF.

V is TRBV29-1 and J is TRBJ1-4; D gene uncertain. This CDR3 contains 14 residues. Germline V gives CDR1 SQVTM, CDR2 ANQGSEA. V was shortened by 6 bases and J by 4 bases, with 15 bases between the two germline ends. CDR3 loop: CSVRPHRNNEKLFF. CDR3 coding DNA: TGCAGCGTACGCCCGCACCGCAATAATGAAAAACTGTTTTTT. The full variable domain, its missing parts supplied by reference TRBV29-1 and TRBJ1-4, is SAVISQKPSRDICQRGTSLTIQCQVDSQVTMMFWYRQQPGQSLTLIATANQGSEATYESGFVIDKFPISRPNLTFSTLTVSNMSPEDSSIYLCSVRPHRNNEKLFFGSGTQLSVL.

In this sample, this clonotype turned up a few times. This chain links TRBV12-3 or TRBV12-4 with TRBJ2-3, with TRBD1 matching over 7 bases. V lost 6 bases and J lost 3; bases outside the gene matches: 9. CDR3 size: 15 residues. Here the CDR3 DNA reads TGTGCCAGCAGCCCCAGGGGGATACGGACAGATACGCAGTATTTT. It encodes CASSPRGIRTDTQYF.

Only a few counts were recorded for this clonotype. The chain links TRBV3-1 to TRBJ2-3; TRBD2 matches 7 bases. Germline V gene data show CDR1 as LGHDT and CDR2 as YNNKEL (reference sequence). This CDR3 comprises 16 residues. Trimming cost V 1 base and J 1 base; bases outside gene matches: 5. CDR3 bases: TGTGCCAGCAGCCAAGGCGCGGGGGTTCGCACAGATACGCAGTATTTT. It is translated as CASSQGAGVRTDTQYF.

This chain joins TRBV27 and TRBJ2-3; 10 nucleotides match TRBD2. Germline trimming cut 3 bases from V and 5 bases from J; bases unmatched to any gene: 5. CDR1 is MNHEY, CDR2 SMNVEV, per germline (reference sequence). This CDR3 spans 15 amino acids. DNA for the CDR3: TGTGCCAGCAGTTTCCAGCGGGGGGGCGTAGATACGCAGTATTTT. Translation: CASSFQRGGVDTQYF.

This sequence joins TRBV5-6 and TRBJ2-7, with D unclear. The CDR3 sequence is 14 residues long. Looked up from germline, CDR1 is SGHDT and CDR2 is YYEEEE. With 2 bases removed from V and 5 bases from J, the gap between germline ends came to 14 bases. CDR3 coding DNA: TGTGCCAGCAGCTTCGGCAGGCCTGAGGACGAGCAGTACTTC. It translates to CASSFGRPEDEQYF.

Worth noting for this clonotype: Possible read error: a much larger clone is one base away. The V and J genes are TRBV9 and TRBJ2-5; D is possibly TRBD2 (6 bases). The CDR3 is 14 amino acids. From germline, CDR1 is SGDLS and CDR2 YYNGEE. V lost 0 bases and J lost 8, with 14 bases in between. CDR3 sequence reads: CASSVEGWGDTQYF. Here the CDR3 DNA reads TGTGCCAGCAGCGTAGAAGGATGGGGGGATACCCAGTACTTC.

The gene calls are TRBV7-8 and TRBJ2-7, with 8 nucleotides matching TRBD2. The CDR3 loop spans 17 amino acids. CDR1 is SGHVS, CDR2 FQNEAQ, per germline. With 5 bases clipped from V and 3 bases from J, the junction kept 15 bases outside the gene matches. CDR3 nucleotides: TGTGCCAGCAGCCCCCGGTGGGTAGCGGGAAGGAGCTACGAGCAGTACTTC. This codes for CASSPRWVAGRSYEQYF. The full variable domain, rest sourced from reference TRBV7-8 and TRBJ2-7, is GAGVSQSPRYKVAKRGQDVALRCDPISGHVSLFWYQQALGQGPEFLTYFQNEAQLDKSGLPSDRFFAERPEGSVSTLKIQRTQQEDSAVYLCASSPRWVAGRSYEQYFGPGTRLTVT.

The rearrangement uses TRBV5-1 and TRBJ2-7; D is perhaps TRBD1 (6 bases). This CDR3 contains 15 residues. Germline V CDR1 and CDR2: SGHRS, YFSETQ. V lost 0 bases and J 2 bases, leaving 12 bases between the germline ends. The CDR3 region is CASSLDRDTTYEQYF. The CDR3, as DNA: TGCGCCAGCAGCTTGGACCGGGACACAACCTACGAGCAGTACTTC.

With regard to this clonotype: At one of its ends the junction is not consistent with the germline gene, which may arise from a read error. The chain is built from TRBV27 and TRBJ2-7; D might be TRBD2 (6 bases). CDR1 MNHEY and CDR2 SMNVEV come from the germline V gene (reference sequence). The length of the CDR3 is 16 residues. CDR3 sequence (DNA): TGTGCCAGCAGTTTCTCCAAACTAGCTTGGACCTACGAGCAGTGCTTC. Translating it yields CASSFSKLAWTYEQCF.

J is TRBJ2-7 and V is TRBV7-2; 11 nucleotides agree with TRBD2. Germline CDR1 is SGHTA and CDR2 is FQGNSA. The junction had 13 bases not matched to a gene; V was cut back by 5 bases and J by 7 bases. CDR3 length: 16 amino acids. CDR3 DNA: TGTGCCAGCAGCGTTAGCGGGGGGGCGAACGGTTGGGAGCAGTACGTC. It translates to CASSVSGGANGWEQYV.

This clonotype appeared many times. The gene calls are TRBV20-1 and TRBJ2-3, with TRBD2 matching over 8 bases. Germline CDR1 and CDR2: DFQATT and SNEGSKA (reference sequence). The length of the CDR3 is 16 residues. The V segment lost 5 bases and the J segment 2 bases; nucleotides outside the gene matches: 12. DNA of the CDR3: TGCAGTGCTCTTCCCCAGCTAGCGGGCCACACAGATACGCAGTATTTT. This gives the protein CSALPQLAGHTDTQYF.

To note about this clonotype: The junction departs from the called germline gene at one end, perhaps through a read error. The chain combines TRBV20-1 with TRBJ1-5; 10 bases line up with TRBD1. Looked up from germline, CDR1 is DFQATT and CDR2 is SNEGSKA (reference sequence). CDR3 length equals 19 residues. The CDR3 loop reads CCARPPPGQGPASNQPQHF. CDR3 nucleotide sequence: TGCTGTGCTAGACCTCCCCCGGGACAGGGGCCAGCTAGCAATCAGCCCCAGCATTTT.

Ten or more counts support this clonotype. V and J are TRBV5-1 and TRBJ2-2; 9 nucleotides line up with TRBD1. The CDR3 covers 15 residues. Germline loops: CDR1 SGHRS, CDR2 YFSETQ. V was pared by 4 bases and J by 6 bases, with 7 bases of the junction left unmatched. CDR3 bases: TGCGCCAGCAGCCAAGGACAGGGGCGGGCCGGGGAGCTGTTTTTT. Its translation is CASSQGQGRAGELFF.

The chain links TRBV20-1 to TRBJ1-1, with D unclear. Per germline, CDR1 DFQATT and CDR2 SNEGSKA (reference sequence). Trimming removed 2 bases at V and 1 base at J, with 14 bases between. This CDR3 has 15 amino acids. The CDR3 protein is CSARTPGPGNTEAFF. The CDR3 DNA follows: TGCAGTGCTAGAACCCCAGGTCCGGGGAACACTGAAGCTTTCTTT.

The chain links TRBV20-1 to TRBJ2-5; D may be TRBD2 (7 bases). Trimming shortened V by 0 bases and J by 4 bases, and 24 bases separated the two germline ends. CDR1 and CDR2 from the germline V gene are DFQATT and SNEGSKA (reference sequence). The CDR3 contains 18 residues. CDR3 protein: CSARDPYTEGGRTETQYF. The CDR3 DNA is TGCAGTGCTAGAGATCCCTATACCGAGGGGGGGCGGACAGAGACCCAGTACTTC.

Only a few counts were recorded for this clonotype. One end of the junction varies from germline; a read error may be responsible. V usage is TRBV20-1 and J usage is TRBJ2-1; 10 bases map to TRBD2. The germline CDR1 and CDR2 sequences are DFQATT and SNEGSKA (reference sequence). This CDR3 is built from 17 residues. CDR3 coding DNA: TGCTGTGCTAGAGATCGCGGGTGGGCTAGCGGGAGTAATGAGCAGTTCTTC. It specifies CCARDRGWASGSNEQFF.